The T cell receptor (beta chain) described here comes from a study of T cell repertoires in cytomegalovirus infection. Study findings and constraints: CMV-specific HLA-C-restricted TCR beta clonotypes dominated the ex vivo response.

Remarks on this clonotype: The antigen remains unidentified.

TCRdb independently ran MiXCR on the reads; one entry per CDR3 protein. Counted here are approximately 730,000 distinct CDR3 sequences, approximately 33% occurring once; the ten biggest clones make up about 20%. Germline V CDR1 and CDR2: MNHEY, SMNVEV (reference sequence). This CDR3 contains 16 residues. Trimming removed 2 bases from V and 4 bases from J; junction bases left unmatched: 11. The chain couples TRBV27 to TRBJ2-7, with 7 bases fitting TRBD1. The receptor was isolated from a human donor in good health (CMV status not recorded). Some clones in this sample may be carry-over from other donors' samples. Material: cultured PBMCs, obtained from culture after CMV antigen stimulation. CDR3 DNA: TGTGCCAGCAGTTTAGAGCTCCGGGACAGAGCATACGAGCAGTACTTC. This translates into CASSLELRDRAYEQYF.